A selection of T cell receptor beta chains follows, all from one sample in a study of T cells after posttransplantation cyclophosphamide. The data were produced by immunoSEQ multiplex PCR, yet TCRdb's version contains in-frame clones alone and is incomplete. This sample carries fewer than 40,000 clones, none of them present only once. The sample was PBMCs. The receptors were sampled from a woman aged 45 to 65 in good health and a related stem cell transplant donor. Each CDR3 is given with its conserved first and last residue. The order of the fields is V gene, D gene, J gene, clone size, CDR3 protein, CDR3 DNA. The D gene is left open where the match is weak. Expanded clones get a size class; other rows say once, few or many, or leave the size out.

TRBV7-3	.	TRBJ1-4	many	CASSLRSRGPGEKLFF	TGTGCCAGCAGCTTAAGAAGCCGGGGTCCTGGGGAAAAACTGTTTTTT
TRBV11-3	TRBD2	TRBJ2-3	few	CASSGGRGTFGTDTQYF	TGTGCCAGCAGCGGGGGGAGGGGCACTTTCGGCACAGATACGCAGTATTTT
TRBV7-2	TRBD1	TRBJ2-7	many	CASSVGTGGGYEQYF	TGTGCCAGCAGCGTGGGAACAGGGGGAGGCTACGAGCAGTACTTC
TRBV7-9	.	TRBJ1-5	many	CASSRGDLVNQPQHF	TGTGCCAGCAGCCGGGGGGACCTAGTTAATCAGCCCCAGCATTTT
TRBV6-6	.	TRBJ2-5	.	CASSKLRHQQETQYF	TGTGCCAGCAGCAAACTGAGACACCAACAAGAGACCCAGTACTTC
TRBV6-6	.	TRBJ2-3	few	CASGSISKTDTQYF	TGTGCCAGCGGAAGTATTAGCAAGACAGATACGCAGTATTTT
TRBV5-6	TRBD1	TRBJ2-5	few	CASSLAVTGMETQYF	TGTGCCAGCAGCTTAGCAGTGACAGGGATGGAGACCCAGTACTTC
TRBV28	.	TRBJ1-2	many	CATQGPPANYGYTF	TGTGCCACCCAGGGCCCCCCAGCTAACTATGGCTACACCTTC
TRBV9	.	TRBJ2-3	.	CASSVSGHSTDTQYF	TGTGCCAGCAGCGTTAGCGGACATAGCACAGATACGCAGTATTTT
TRBV6-2/TRBV6-3	.	TRBJ2-4	many	CASSYVFPRGPENIQYF	TGTGCCAGCAGTTATGTGTTCCCTAGAGGCCCCGAAAACATTCAGTACTTC
TRBV19	.	TRBJ2-7	many	CASSTDSGYEQYF	TGTGCCAGTAGTACGGATAGCGGCTACGAGCAGTACTTC
TRBV10-3	.	TRBJ2-5	many	CAISGGQETQYF	TGTGCCATCAGTGGCGGGCAAGAGACCCAGTACTTC
TRBV9	.	TRBJ1-2	.	CASSVLGVNYGYTF	TGTGCCAGCAGCGTATTAGGGGTTAACTATGGCTACACCTTC
TRBV12-3/TRBV12-4	TRBD1	TRBJ2-4	many	CASSLTGENIQYF	TGTGCCAGCAGCCTGACAGGGGAAAACATTCAGTACTTC
TRBV30	.	TRBJ2-3	.	CAWRGAEGGDTQYF	TGTGCCTGGAGGGGGGCGGAAGGGGGAGATACGCAGTATTTT
TRBV19	.	TRBJ1-2	many	CASTKGQSPVYGYTF	TGTGCCAGTACCAAGGGCCAGTCGCCAGTCTATGGCTACACCTTC
TRBV18	TRBD2	TRBJ2-7	many	CASSPGLAGGFYEQYF	TGTGCCAGCTCACCCGGACTAGCGGGAGGGTTCTACGAGCAGTACTTC
TRBV27	TRBD2	TRBJ2-7	many	CASRKSGLAGGLVVEQYF	TGTGCCAGCAGGAAGTCCGGACTAGCGGGAGGGCTGGTGGTCGAGCAGTACTTC
TRBV5-1	.	TRBJ2-2	many	CASSLGPSGELFF	TGCGCCAGCAGCTTAGGGCCGTCCGGGGAGCTGTTTTTT
TRBV29-1	TRBD2	TRBJ2-1	many	CSVTGTSGARGEQFF	TGCAGCGTTACCGGGACTAGCGGGGCAAGGGGTGAGCAGTTCTTC
TRBV5-4	TRBD1	TRBJ2-3	many	CASSKGQGGTDTQYF	TGTGCCAGCAGCAAAGGGCAGGGGGGCACAGATACGCAGTATTTT
TRBV7-2	.	TRBJ1-4	many	CASSPEGDRDEKLFF	TGTGCCAGCTCCCCCGAGGGGGACCGGGATGAAAAACTGTTTTTT
TRBV27	.	TRBJ2-7	many	CASSFLGDNYEQYF	TGTGCCAGCAGTTTTCTCGGAGACAACTACGAGCAGTACTTC
TRBV12-3/TRBV12-4	TRBD1	TRBJ2-1	many	CACQTGGWEQFF	TGTGCCTGTCAGACAGGGGGGTGGGAGCAGTTCTTC
TRBV18	TRBD1	TRBJ2-7	many	CASSPRGTGSYEQYF	TGTGCCAGCTCACCAAGGGGGACAGGTTCCTACGAGCAGTACTTC
TRBV13	TRBD2	TRBJ2-1	many	CASTSRKSSGNYNEQFF	TGTGCCAGCACCTCAAGAAAAAGTAGCGGGAACTACAATGAGCAGTTCTTC
TRBV14	.	TRBJ1-1	.	CASSHEQGWNTEAFF	TGTGCCAGCAGCCATGAACAGGGATGGAACACTGAAGCTTTCTTT
TRBV5-4	.	TRBJ2-7	many	CASSLDSPSLGEQYF	TGTGCCAGCAGCTTGGATAGCCCTAGCCTCGGCGAGCAGTACTTC
TRBV5-4	TRBD1	TRBJ1-4	many	CASSFTGGAGEKLFF	TGTGCCAGCAGCTTTACAGGGGGCGCGGGTGAAAAACTGTTTTTT
TRBV7-9	.	TRBJ1-1	many	CASSLASLNTEAFF	TGTGCCAGCAGCTTGGCTTCCCTGAACACTGAAGCTTTCTTT
TRBV7-7	.	TRBJ2-2	many	CASSPRTGTGELFF	TGTGCCAGCAGCCCCCGGACGGGGACCGGGGAGCTGTTTTTT
TRBV25-1	.	TRBJ2-3	.	CASSEYTEGDTQYF	TGTGCCAGCAGTGAATATACAGAGGGAGATACGCAGTATTTT
TRBV5-1	.	TRBJ2-1	many	CASTPGGAYNEQFF	TGCGCCAGCACTCCCGGAGGGGCTTACAATGAGCAGTTCTTC
TRBV12-3/TRBV12-4	TRBD2	TRBJ2-2	many	CASSFGSSGPKGELFF	TGTGCCAGCAGTTTCGGGTCTAGCGGACCGAAGGGGGAGCTGTTTTTT
TRBV9	TRBD1	TRBJ1-3	many	CASSVEQGSGNTIYF	TGTGCCAGCAGCGTAGAACAGGGGTCTGGAAACACCATATATTTT
TRBV5-1	TRBD1	TRBJ1-1	many	CASSLPGGANTEAFF	TGCGCCAGCAGCTTGCCAGGGGGCGCGAACACTGAAGCTTTCTTT
TRBV30	.	TRBJ1-2	few	CACRSVTGSPGYTF	TGTGCCTGCCGCTCCGTTACAGGGAGTCCTGGCTACACCTTC
TRBV12-3/TRBV12-4	TRBD2	TRBJ2-7	many	CASSPLAGVSYEQYF	TGTGCCAGCAGTCCCCTAGCGGGAGTAAGCTACGAGCAGTACTTC